This TCR beta chain was documented in a study of STAT5B mutations in CD4+ large granular lymphocyte leukemia. Study-level findings and limits: The CD4+ versus CD8+ T-LGLL clonality difference may reflect limited sample size.

Trimming removed 3 bases at V and 2 bases at J, with 4 bases between. The CDR3 consists of 11 residues. Germline CDR1 GTSNPN, CDR2 SVGIG (reference sequence). A remark on this clone: Its antigen is not identified.

Per the authors' pipeline: Productive clonotypes were detectable down to 2.59 x 10-5 frequency. The table came from immunoSEQ multiplex PCR; TCRdb's copy has only in-frame clones and leaves some out. V and J calls and clone size are given by that table; D and trimming were obtained from the DNA. The sample lists roughly 32,000 clones; roughly 77% were seen once. The chain employs TRBV30 and TRBJ2-5; D is unclear. The sequence was collected from a human donor in good health. Sequenced input: CD4+ T cells from blood buffy coats. The CDR3 spells CAWSPQETQYF. DNA for the CDR3: TGTGCCTGGAGCCCTCAAGAGACCCAGTACTTC.